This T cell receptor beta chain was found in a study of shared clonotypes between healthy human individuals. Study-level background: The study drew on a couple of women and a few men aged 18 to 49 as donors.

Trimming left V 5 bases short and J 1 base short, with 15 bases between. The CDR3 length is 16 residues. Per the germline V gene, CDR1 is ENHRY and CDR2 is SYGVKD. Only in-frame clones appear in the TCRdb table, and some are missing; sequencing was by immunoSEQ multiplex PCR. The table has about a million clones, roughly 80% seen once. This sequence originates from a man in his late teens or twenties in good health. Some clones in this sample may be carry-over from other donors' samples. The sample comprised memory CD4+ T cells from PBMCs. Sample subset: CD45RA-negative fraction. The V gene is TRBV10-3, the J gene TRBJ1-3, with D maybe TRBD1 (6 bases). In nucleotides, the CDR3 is TGTGCCATCAGTTTCAAGGGACAAGTATCTGGAAACACCATATATTTT. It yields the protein CAISFKGQVSGNTIYF.